The sequence of this T cell receptor (beta chain) was determined in a study of cytomegalovirus exposure and HLA in healthy donors. Overall study: Both the 120 or so validation repertoires and the 600 to 700 first-cohort repertoires used the same platform, as reported by a later analysis.

Clones were read by immunoSEQ multiplex PCR, and TCRdb kept only the in-frame ones, dropping some. The sample lists a few hundred thousand clones, around 91% occurring once. The length of the CDR3 is 11 residues. V was cut by 2 bases and J by 7 bases, with 7 bases left in between. Germline V gives CDR1 SQVTM, CDR2 ANQGSEA. The clonotype was recovered from a woman younger than 30 in good health and CMV-seronegative. Sequencing was performed on PBMCs. The gene calls are TRBV29-1 and TRBJ2-3; tentative D call: TRBD2 (5 bases). The CDR3 sequence: CSVEPGNTQYF. Here the CDR3 DNA reads TGCAGCGTTGAACCCGGGAATACGCAGTATTTT.